In its sample, the clone carrying this TCR beta chain was seen a few times. TCRdb itself ran the RT-PCR reads through MiXCR, one entry per CDR3 protein. In the table there are about 87,000 distinct CDR3 sequences, approximately 5.2% of which are singletons. This sample was included in a study of patients and donors after allogeneic stem cell transplantation. Germline values: CDR1 LGHDT, CDR2 YNNKEL (reference sequence). The CDR3 consists of 16 residues. V was pared by 3 bases and J by 4 bases, with 6 bases of the junction left unmatched. The sequence was obtained from a human donor who was either an allogeneic HSCT recipient or a stem cell or donor lymphocyte infusion donor (not recorded which). It is not recorded whose cells these are; they may come from a transplant donor. The specimen was blood, either unsorted or a sorted T cell fraction (not recorded which). J is TRBJ1-5 and V is TRBV3-1; TRBD1 aligns across 10 bases. The CDR3 bases are TGTGCCAGCAGCCAGGGACAGGGGAAGGGAAATCAGCCCCAGCATTTT. It yields the protein CASSQGQGKGNQPQHF.